This passage covers 3 T cell receptor beta chains from one sample sequenced in a study of T cell repertoires in cytomegalovirus infection. No antigen is known for these receptors. MiXCR was run by TCRdb on the reads, yielding one entry per CDR3 protein. The sample contains some 700,000 distinct CDR3 sequences, around a third of which appear only once. Here the sequenced sample was cultured PBMCs, taken from culture after CMV antigen stimulation. The receptors derive from a human donor in good health (CMV status not recorded). Some clones in this sample may be carry-over from other donors' samples.

The chain couples TRBV7-9 to TRBJ2-1; TRBD2 aligns across 7 bases. The ends lost 5 bases at V and 7 bases at J; junction bases unmatched: 8. The CDR3 totals 14 residues. Per the germline V gene, CDR1 is SEHNR and CDR2 is FQNEAQ (reference sequence). This chain's CDR3 is CASSGWGGYNEQFF. The DNA of the CDR3 is TGTGCCAGCAGCGGCTGGGGGGGGTATAATGAGCAGTTCTTC. The full variable domain, with the rest looked up from reference TRBV7-9 and TRBJ2-1, is DTGVSQNPRHKITKRGQNVTFRCDPISEHNRLYWYRQTLGQGPEFLTYFQNEAQLEKSRLLSDRFSAERPKGSFSTLEIQRTEQGDSAMYLCASSGWGGYNEQFFGPGTRLTVL.

The chain joins TRBV14 to TRBJ1-1, with 12 bases lining up with TRBD1. V lost 1 base and J lost 8; bases outside the gene matches: 8. Germline loops: CDR1 SGHDN, CDR2 FVKESK. CDR3 length: 16 residues. As DNA, the CDR3 is TGTGCCAGCAGCCAAGGAGCCGGGACAGGGGGCCAAGAAGCTTTCTTT. This translates into CASSQGAGTGGQEAFF.

The genes are TRBV7-2 and TRBJ2-5; 7 bases are a match to TRBD2. Germline CDR1 is SGHTA and CDR2 is FQGNSA. This CDR3 region has 12 residues. The trim removed 6 bases at V and 7 bases at J, leaving 5 bases unmatched. In nucleotides, the CDR3 is TGTGCCAGCAGTTCCCAGCGGGGGACCCAGTACTTC. Encoded protein: CASSSQRGTQYF.